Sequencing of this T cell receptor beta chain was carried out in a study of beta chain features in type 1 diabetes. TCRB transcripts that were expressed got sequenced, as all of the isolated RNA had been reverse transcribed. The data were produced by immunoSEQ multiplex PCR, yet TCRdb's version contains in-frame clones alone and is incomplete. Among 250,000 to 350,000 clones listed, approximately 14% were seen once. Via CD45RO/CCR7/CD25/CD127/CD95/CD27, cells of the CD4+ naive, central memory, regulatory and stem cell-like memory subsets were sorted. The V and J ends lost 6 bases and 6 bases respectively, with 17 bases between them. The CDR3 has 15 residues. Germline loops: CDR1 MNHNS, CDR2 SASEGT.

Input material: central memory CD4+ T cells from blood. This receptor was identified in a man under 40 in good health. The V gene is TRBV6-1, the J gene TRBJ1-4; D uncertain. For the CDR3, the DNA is TGTGCCAGCAGCCCATCTACCGACACATATGAAAAACTGTTTTTT. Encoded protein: CASSPSTDTYEKLFF.